Described below is a single TCR beta chain sequence and its context. Its matching antigen is unknown. A much more abundant neighbour one base away suggests this may be a read error. This sample stems from a study of tumor-infiltrating lymphocytes in primary liver carcinoma. General study points: Between tumor regions, pairs overlapped more than tumor-adjacent and tumor-blood pairs did. It was observed that only about 7.5-25% of the top clones appeared in every one of the five tumor regions.

From around 18-30 mg of unsorted bulk tissue, DNA and RNA were co-extracted together. Every tumor sample analyzed contained over 80% viable tumor cells. TCR beta cDNA was reverse-transcribed from roughly 520 ng of total RNA. The reaction used a constant-region primer and ProtoScript II reverse transcriptase. The TCR beta library was amplified through three nested multiplex PCR rounds in a modified ARM-PCR procedure. The opening two PCR rounds, around 9 cycles each, paired TRBV1-TRBV30 forward primers with a C-beta reverse primer. TCRdb reprocessed the multiplex PCR reads with MiXCR, giving one entry per CDR3 protein. The table records tens of thousands of distinct CDR3 sequences, about 70% of them present only once. The germline V gene has CDR1 SEHNR and CDR2 FQNEAQ (reference sequence). This CDR3 spans 14 amino acids.

The clonotype was recovered from a woman in her sixties or seventies with primary liver carcinoma and hepatitis B virus infection. The sample comprised liver tumor tissue from sampling region 4. The subset was: tumor region T4, right-lateral pole. J is TRBJ2-1 and V is TRBV7-9; D is unresolved. In nucleotides, the CDR3 is TGTGTCAGCAGCTTAGTTATGGGTGCCAATGAGCAGTTCTTC. Its translation is CVSSLVMGANEQFF.